The 27 T cell receptor beta chains below all came from one sample that was sequenced in a study of cytomegalovirus exposure and HLA in healthy donors. In the PCR, 60 Vbeta and 13 Jbeta primers were used. The assay was immunoSEQ multiplex PCR, and TCRdb's table has in-frame clones only and misses some. The sample includes about 200,000 clones, 65% to 90% of them seen just once. Input material: PBMCs. These receptors were taken from a girl under 18 in good health and CMV-seronegative.

The chain uses TRBV19 and TRBJ1-4; D may be TRBD1 (6 bases). The V and J ends lost 3 bases and 8 bases respectively, with 19 bases between them. The CDR3 consists of 16 residues. The germline CDR1 and CDR2 sequences are LNHDA and SQIVND (reference sequence). For the CDR3, the DNA is TGTGCCAGTAGTATTACTTCGGCCAGGGGCCGCGAAAAACTGTTTTTT. It encodes CASSITSARGREKLFF.

The rearrangement uses TRBV19 and TRBJ1-2; tentatively, D is TRBD1 (6 bases). CDR3 size: 16 residues. Trimming stripped 3 bases from V and 3 bases from J, with 17 bases between. Germline V gene data show CDR1 as LNHDA and CDR2 as SQIVND (reference sequence). The CDR3 nucleotides read TGTGCCAGTAGTATGCCCCGCAGGGGTCACCACTATGGCTACACCTTC. As protein: CASSMPRRGHHYGYTF. Looking up the rest from reference TRBV19 and TRBJ1-2 gives the full variable domain: DGGITQSPKYLFRKEGQNVTLSCEQNLNHDAMYWYRQDPGQGLRLIYYSQIVNDFQKGDIAEGYSVSREKKESFPLTVTSAQKNPTAFYLCASSMPRRGHHYGYTFGSGTRLTVV.

This clone was counted once. The rearrangement joins TRBV5-1 to TRBJ2-1, with TRBD2 identical over 10 bases. The CDR3 runs to 17 residues. The germline CDR1 and CDR2 sequences are SGHRS and YFSETQ. Losses at the gene ends were 4 bases for V and 7 bases for J; bases not matched to a gene: 14. The chain's CDR3 is CASSRIPGTSEWNEQFF. CDR3 nucleotide sequence: TGCGCCAGCAGCCGTATCCCTGGGACTAGCGAGTGGAATGAGCAGTTCTTC.

V usage is TRBV28 and J usage is TRBJ1-5; 7 positions agree with TRBD1. J was trimmed by 5 bases and V by 4 bases; bases with no gene match: 11. The CDR3 loop spans 16 amino acids. Per germline, CDR1 MDHEN and CDR2 SYDVKM. CDR3 loop: CASSSSQTGRYQPQHF. The CDR3 DNA sequence: TGTGCCAGCAGTTCCTCCCAGACAGGGAGATATCAGCCCCAGCATTTT.

The V gene is TRBV10-3, the J gene TRBJ1-2, with a possible D match to TRBD1 (5 bases). The CDR3 sequence is 13 residues long. Looked up from germline, CDR1 is ENHRY and CDR2 is SYGVKD. Between the trimmed V and J ends, which lost 10 bases and 5 bases, there was a span of 17 bases. Here the CDR3 reads CATRTDNAYGYTF. In DNA, the CDR3 is TGTGCCACCCGGACGGACAATGCGTATGGCTACACCTTC.

CDR3 sequence (DNA): TGTGCCAGCAGCCGGGACAGAAACTATGGCTACACCTTC. Translation gives CASSRDRNYGYTF. The rearrangement uses TRBV7-6 and TRBJ1-2; 7 nucleotides match TRBD1. Germline values: CDR1 SGHVS, CDR2 FNYEAQ. This CDR3 region has 13 residues. The ends lost 5 bases at V and 2 bases at J; junction bases unmatched: 2.

CDR3 bases: TGTGCCAGCAGCGAAGACAGGGCTAATAATGAAAAACTGTTTTTT. Translating gives CASSEDRANNEKLFF. The chain has TRBV7-2 and TRBJ1-4; 7 bases map to TRBD1. V lost 5 bases, J lost 4 bases, and 7 bases stayed unmatched. CDR1 is SGHTA and CDR2 is FQGNSA in the germline V gene. CDR3 length equals 15 residues.

The gene calls are TRBV7-8 and TRBJ2-7; possible D gene TRBD2, 6 bases. CDR3 length: 17 residues. The germline CDR1 and CDR2 sequences are SGHVS and FQNEAQ. V gave up 5 bases and J gave up 3 bases, with 23 bases separating them. The CDR3 region has the DNA TGTGCCAGCAGCCCTCGAGAGGCGCGGGACGGGTACTACGAGCAGTACTTC. This codes for CASSPREARDGYYEQYF.

This chain uses TRBV6-1 with TRBJ1-4; 7 nucleotides align to TRBD1. The CDR3 has 16 amino acids. After removal of 3 bases from V and 0 bases from J, the junction contained 4 bases not matched to a gene. CDR1 is MNHNS, CDR2 SASEGT, per germline. In DNA form, the CDR3 reads TGTGCCAGCAGTGAGGACAGGAGGGCAACTAATGAAAAACTGTTTTTT. Translating gives CASSEDRRATNEKLFF.

V gene TRBV25-1 combines with J gene TRBJ1-2; 7 bases align to TRBD1. CDR1 MGHDK and CDR2 SYGVNS come from the germline V gene. The CDR3 length is 15 residues. V shed 1 base and J 5 bases; nucleotides not matched to a gene: 7. The chain's CDR3 is CASSESAGGPYGYTF. In nucleotides, the CDR3 is TGTGCCAGCAGTGAATCGGCAGGGGGACCGTATGGCTACACCTTC.

V and J are TRBV28 and TRBJ1-4; possible D gene TRBD1, 5 bases. Germline values: CDR1 MDHEN, CDR2 SYDVKM. The V and J ends lost 6 bases and 8 bases respectively, with 16 bases between them. The length of the CDR3 is 14 residues. Here the CDR3 reads CASRARSKGEKLFF. The DNA for the CDR3 is TGTGCCAGCAGGGCGAGGTCCAAGGGGGAAAAACTGTTTTTT.

V usage is TRBV7-2 and J usage is TRBJ2-3; TRBD2 might be the D (5 bases). V dropped 5 bases and J dropped 3 bases, with 21 bases sitting between them. The CDR3 is 17 residues long. The germline V gene encodes CDR1 SGHTA and CDR2 FQGNSA. The CDR3: CASSPVSRYGVTDTQYF. In DNA, the CDR3 is TGTGCCAGCAGCCCCGTGTCCAGGTACGGGGTTACAGATACGCAGTATTTT.

The V and J genes are TRBV7-9 and TRBJ2-7; D may be TRBD1 (5 bases). Germline V lookup: CDR1 SEHNR, CDR2 FQNEAQ (reference sequence). V was trimmed by 0 bases and J by 0 bases, leaving 15 bases between them. CDR3 length equals 17 residues. CDR3 protein: CASSLARDRKSSYEQYF. The CDR3 DNA follows: TGTGCCAGCAGCTTAGCTCGCGACAGAAAGAGCTCCTACGAGCAGTACTTC. Looking up the rest from reference TRBV7-9 and TRBJ2-7 gives the full variable domain: DTGVSQNPRHKITKRGQNVTFRCDPISEHNRLYWYRQTLGQGPEFLTYFQNEAQLEKSRLLSDRFSAERPKGSFSTLEIQRTEQGDSAMYLCASSLARDRKSSYEQYFGPGTRLTVT.

This clone was seen a handful of times. The chain is built from TRBV10-3 and TRBJ2-7, with a tentative D call TRBD1 (6 bases). CDR3 size: 14 residues. The V and J ends lost 8 bases and 1 base respectively, with 15 bases between them. The germline gives CDR1 ENHRY, CDR2 SYGVKD. As DNA, the CDR3 is TGTGCCATCGCTAGGACAGTTTCTTCCTACGAGCAGTACTTC. Its translation: CAIARTVSSYEQYF.

This chain links TRBV28 with TRBJ1-2; tentative D call: TRBD1 (6 bases). Trimming removed 5 bases from V and 0 bases from J, with 16 bases in between. Germline V gene lookup returns CDR1 MDHEN and CDR2 SYDVKM. The CDR3 contains 16 residues. This CDR3 is CASSLGGGPSNYGYTF. DNA of the CDR3: TGTGCCAGCAGTCTAGGGGGGGGACCTTCTAACTATGGCTACACCTTC.

The chain couples TRBV11-1 to TRBJ2-1; 9 nucleotides match TRBD2. The V segment lost 5 bases and the J segment 7 bases; nucleotides outside the gene matches: 15. This CDR3 spans 17 amino acids. Germline-derived CDR1 and CDR2 are SGHAT and FQDESV (reference sequence). The CDR3 sequence: CASSDDKTSGGANEQFF. The CDR3 nucleotides are TGTGCCAGCAGCGATGATAAGACTAGCGGCGGCGCGAATGAGCAGTTCTTC.

The sample holds one count of this clone. This chain joins TRBV5-1 and TRBJ2-2, with a tentative D call TRBD1 (7 bases). The ends were cut back, 0 bases at V and 1 base at J, with 22 bases in the middle. CDR1 and CDR2 (germline): SGHRS, YFSETQ. This CDR3 is 20 amino acids long. The CDR3 sequence is CASSLGGEYRGLRNTGELFF. CDR3 nucleotide sequence: TGCGCCAGCAGCTTGGGGGGGGAGTACAGGGGCTTACGGAACACCGGGGAGCTGTTTTTT.

The V call is TRBV28, the J call TRBJ1-1, with a tentative D call TRBD1 (6 bases). The CDR3 is 15 amino acids. Looked up from germline, CDR1 is MDHEN and CDR2 is SYDVKM. V was clipped by 6 bases and J by 0 bases, with 14 bases between them. The CDR3 sequence: CASRIPDRLNTEAFF. CDR3 bases: TGTGCCAGCAGGATTCCGGACAGATTGAACACTGAAGCTTTCTTT.

The V and J genes are TRBV9 and TRBJ2-2, with TRBD2 identical over 7 bases. Germline V gene sequence: CDR1 SGDLS, CDR2 YYNGEE. The junction had 12 bases not matched to a gene; V was cut back by 4 bases and J by 6 bases. This CDR3 is built from 16 residues. This CDR3 is CASSSLKAGSAGELFF. The CDR3 nucleotides read TGTGCCAGCAGCTCACTAAAAGCGGGAAGTGCCGGGGAGCTGTTTTTT.

The chain recombines TRBV5-6 with TRBJ2-5; 11 nucleotides line up with TRBD1. J gave up 7 bases and V 2 bases, and 13 bases lay outside the gene matches. Germline V gene lookup returns CDR1 SGHDT and CDR2 YYEEEE. The CDR3 is 17 amino acids. CDR3 coding DNA: TGTGCCAGCAGCTTTCGTCCCGGGACAGGGGGAAAGGGGACCCAGTACTTC. This translates into CASSFRPGTGGKGTQYF.

This sequence joins TRBV5-6 and TRBJ1-6, with D unresolved. The CDR3 is made up of 15 amino acids. The V and J ends lost 2 bases and 5 bases respectively, with 11 bases between them. Germline V gene sequence: CDR1 SGHDT, CDR2 YYEEEE. Here the CDR3 reads CASSLRVLNNSPLHF. CDR3 DNA sequence: TGTGCCAGCAGCTTACGGGTATTAAATAATTCACCCCTCCACTTT. The full variable domain, with the rest looked up from reference TRBV5-6 and TRBJ1-6, is DAGVTQSPTHLIKTRGQQVTLRCSPKSGHDTVSWYQQALGQGPQFIFQYYEEEERQRGNFPDRFSGHQFPNYSSELNVNALLLGDSALYLCASSLRVLNNSPLHFGNGTRLTVT.

Only a few counts were recorded for this clone. The genes are TRBV19 and TRBJ2-4; TRBD2 aligns across 13 bases. Looked up from germline, CDR1 is LNHDA and CDR2 is SQIVND (reference sequence). After removal of 9 bases from V and 8 bases from J, the junction contained 13 bases not matched to a gene. The CDR3 loop spans 16 amino acids. CDR3 DNA: TGTGCCAGCTCCTCCGGGACTAGCGGGGCGAGGGACATTCAGTACTTC. This encodes CASSSGTSGARDIQYF.

The V gene is TRBV29-1, the J gene TRBJ2-3; maybe TRBD2 (6 bases). The CDR3 loop spans 13 amino acids. V lost 7 bases and J 2 bases, leaving 13 bases between the germline ends. Germline V CDR1 and CDR2: SQVTM, ANQGSEA. The chain's CDR3 is CSAAGTHTDTQYF. DNA of the CDR3: TGCAGCGCGGCGGGGACTCACACAGATACGCAGTATTTT.

DNA of the CDR3: TGTGCCAGCAGTCCCCCCGGGGGCACTGAAGCTTTCTTT. Protein: CASSPPGGTEAFF. The chain employs TRBV28 and TRBJ1-1, with a tentative D call TRBD1 (5 bases). This CDR3 comprises 13 residues. CDR1 and CDR2 (germline): MDHEN, SYDVKM. V dropped 5 bases and J dropped 4 bases, with 11 bases sitting between them.

The J gene is TRBJ2-5, the V gene TRBV2; possible D gene TRBD1, 5 bases. The CDR3 extends over 14 amino acids. The ends were cut back, 8 bases at V and 4 bases at J, with 17 bases in the middle. CDR1 is SNHLY, CDR2 FYNNEI, per germline. The CDR3 DNA reads TGTGCCAGCGCAGGGTTGGGAATCGGAGAGACCCAGTACTTC. Translation: CASAGLGIGETQYF.

V gene TRBV27 combines with J gene TRBJ2-3; TRBD2 matches at 8 bases. The germline V gene has CDR1 MNHEY and CDR2 SMNVEV (reference sequence). The J segment lost 4 bases and the V segment lost 1 base, leaving 4 bases of the junction unmatched. CDR3 length: 15 amino acids. As DNA, the CDR3 is TGTGCCAGCAGTTTATGGACGGGGGGGGCAGATACGCAGTATTTT. Encoded protein: CASSLWTGGADTQYF.

The gene calls are TRBV30 and TRBJ2-5; D possibly corresponds to TRBD1 (5 bases). The CDR3 is 15 residues long. CDR1 is GTSNPN, CDR2 SVGIG, per germline (reference sequence). V was clipped by 4 bases and J by 3 bases, with 18 bases between them. The CDR3, as DNA: TGTGCCTGGACCACAGGCAAACGGTCTGAAGAGACCCAGTACTTC. Protein: CAWTTGKRSEETQYF.